This T cell receptor beta chain is from a study of blood T cell repertoires in COVID-19. On the study more broadly: COVID-19 samples, acute and convalescent, were from the United States, Italy and Spain. T cells, B-cell-depleted T cells, or PBMCs supplied cDNA or gDNA.

Some clones are missing from TCRdb's copy, which holds only in-frame ones; the method was immunoSEQ multiplex PCR. The sample carries about 280,000 clones, around nine tenths recorded once. The CDR3 contains 13 residues. Per the germline V gene, CDR1 is SGHRS and CDR2 is YFSETQ. Trimming left V 2 bases short and J 3 bases short, with 8 bases between. The sequencing input was peripheral blood. This sequence was found in a man in his forties with active or convalescent COVID-19. This sequence joins TRBV5-1 and TRBJ1-2, with D possibly matching TRBD1 (5 bases). The chain's CDR3 is CASSFKGDYGYTF. The CDR3 DNA is TGCGCCAGCAGCTTTAAAGGGGACTATGGCTACACCTTC.